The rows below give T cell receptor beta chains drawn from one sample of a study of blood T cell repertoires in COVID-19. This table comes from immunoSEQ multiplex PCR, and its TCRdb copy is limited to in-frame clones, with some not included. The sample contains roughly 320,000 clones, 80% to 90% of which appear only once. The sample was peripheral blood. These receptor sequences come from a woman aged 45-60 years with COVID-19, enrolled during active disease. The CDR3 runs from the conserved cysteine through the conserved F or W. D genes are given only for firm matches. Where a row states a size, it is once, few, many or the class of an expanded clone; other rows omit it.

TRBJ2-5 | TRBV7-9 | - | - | TGTGCCAGCAGCTCCTGGGACTTCCAAGAGACCCAGTACTTC | CASSSWDFQETQYF
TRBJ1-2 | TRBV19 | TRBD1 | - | TGTGCCAGTAGTGCCCCGGGACAGCCTAACTATGGCTACACCTTC | CASSAPGQPNYGYTF
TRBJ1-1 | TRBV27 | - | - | TGTGCCAGCAGTGACGCGATGGGGGGTAACACTGAAGCTTTCTTT | CASSDAMGGNTEAFF
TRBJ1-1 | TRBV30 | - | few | TGTGCCTGGAGTGTAGGGAGTAAGGGTTGGGCTGAAGCTTTCTTT | CAWSVGSKGWAEAFF
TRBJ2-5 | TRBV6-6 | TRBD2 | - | TGTGCCAGCAACAAACTAGCGGGAGCTCTAGGGGAGACCCAGTACTTC | CASNKLAGALGETQYF
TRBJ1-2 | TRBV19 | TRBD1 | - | TGTGCCAGTAGTATTAGAAACAGGGGGCGCGACTATGGCTACACCTTC | CASSIRNRGRDYGYTF
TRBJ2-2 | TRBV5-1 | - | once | TGCGCCAGCAGCCTGGACCCGGGCCGGGAAGGAGGTTACACCGGGGAGCTGTTTTTT | CASSLDPGREGGYTGELFF
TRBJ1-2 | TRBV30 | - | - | TGTGCCTGGGAACCCCGGGGCTATGGCTACACCTTC | CAWEPRGYGYTF
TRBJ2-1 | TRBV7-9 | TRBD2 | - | TGTGCCAGCAGCTTCTCGACTAGCGGTTCCTACAATGAGCAGTTCTTC | CASSFSTSGSYNEQFF
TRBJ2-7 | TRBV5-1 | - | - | TGCGCCAGCAGCGGGGGACTCCACAGCTCCTACGAGCAGTACTTC | CASSGGLHSSYEQYF
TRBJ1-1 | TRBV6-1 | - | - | TGTGCCAGCAGTGAGGGGGCTGAAGCTGAAGCTTTCTTT | CASSEGAEAEAFF
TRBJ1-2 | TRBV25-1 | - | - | TGTGCCAGCAGATCGACAGGAGCTAACTATGGCTACACCTTC | CASRSTGANYGYTF
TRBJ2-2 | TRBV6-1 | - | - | TGTGCCAGCAGTGAATCTCTGGCAGGGTTATTATCCGGGGAGCTGTTTTTT | CASSESLAGLLSGELFF
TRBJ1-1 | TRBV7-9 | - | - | TGTGCCAGCAGCAGGGGAGTGTCTGAAGCTTTCTTT | CASSRGVSEAFF
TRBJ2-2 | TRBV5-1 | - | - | TGCGCCAGCAGCACACAGGCGAACACCGGGGAGCTGTTTTTT | CASSTQANTGELFF
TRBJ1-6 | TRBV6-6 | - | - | TGTGCCAGCACCGACTTAAATAATCCCCTCCACTTT | CASTDLNNPLHF
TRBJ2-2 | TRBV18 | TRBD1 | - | TGTGCCAGCTCACCGGAGGGCGACAGGGGGTACACCGGGGAGCTGTTTTTT | CASSPEGDRGYTGELFF
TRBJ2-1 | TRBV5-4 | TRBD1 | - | TGTGCCAGCAGCTCCAACAGGGGGCCTATATACAATGAGCAGTTCTTC | CASSSNRGPIYNEQFF
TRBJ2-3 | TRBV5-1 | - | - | TGCGCCAGCAGCTTGTATGGGTTGAGGACACAAAGCACAGATACGCAGTATTTT | CASSLYGLRTQSTDTQYF
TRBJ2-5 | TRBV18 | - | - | TGTGCCAGCTCACTATCCGGGACATACCAAGAGACCCAGTACTTC | CASSLSGTYQETQYF
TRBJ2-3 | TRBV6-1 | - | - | TGTGCCAGCAGTGAAGGGGGGGGCGATACGCAGTATTTT | CASSEGGGDTQYF
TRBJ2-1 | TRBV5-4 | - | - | TGTGCCAGCAGCTCAGGTAGTTTTCGTAGCGGTGTCGGATACAATGAGCAGTTCTTC | CASSSGSFRSGVGYNEQFF
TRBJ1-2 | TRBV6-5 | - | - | TGTGCCAGCAGCCCGGGCGGGCCTCCTAACTATGGCTACACCTTC | CASSPGGPPNYGYTF
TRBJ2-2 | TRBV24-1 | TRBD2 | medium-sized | TGTGCCACCAGTGATTTGAGGGCCCTTAGCGGGACTACCACCGGGGAGCTGTTTTTT | CATSDLRALSGTTTGELFF
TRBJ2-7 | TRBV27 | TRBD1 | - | TGTGCCAGCAGAAGAACAGGGGGAAGCTACGAGCAGTACTTC | CASRRTGGSYEQYF
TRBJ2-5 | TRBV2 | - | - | TGTGCCAGCAGTGATGGGGTAGCGGAGACCCAGTACTTC | CASSDGVAETQYF
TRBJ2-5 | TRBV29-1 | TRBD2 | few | TGCAGCGTGGGACTAGCGGGAGGTGAGACCCAGTACTTC | CSVGLAGGETQYF
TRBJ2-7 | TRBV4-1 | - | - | TGCGCCAGCAGCCAAGGAGTTAGTCACTACGCCGAGCAGTACTTC | CASSQGVSHYAEQYF
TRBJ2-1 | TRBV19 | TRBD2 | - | TGTGCCTCCGTTTCATCCCTAGCGGGAGTCATCAATGAGCAGTTCTTC | CASVSSLAGVINEQFF
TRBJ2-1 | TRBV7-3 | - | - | TGTGCCAGCAGCACCGGGGTAGCTGGAAGTGAGCAGTTCTTC | CASSTGVAGSEQFF
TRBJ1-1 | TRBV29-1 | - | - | TGCAGCGGATCTACAGGGCCTCCCTCCACTGAAGCTTTCTTT | CSGSTGPPSTEAFF
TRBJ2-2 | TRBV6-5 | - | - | TGTGCCATCCGGGGTCGAGGCCGGGAGCTGTTTTTT | CAIRGRGRELFF
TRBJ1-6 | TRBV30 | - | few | TGTGCCTGGAGTGTACTTAGGGGCTCCTATAATTCACCCCTCCACTTT | CAWSVLRGSYNSPLHF
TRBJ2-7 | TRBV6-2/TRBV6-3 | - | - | TGTGCCAGCAGTTACTCGACTTACGAGCAGTACTTC | CASSYSTYEQYF
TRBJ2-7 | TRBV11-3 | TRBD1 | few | TGTGCCAGCAGCACCAGGACAGGGCAGGGGAACGAGCAGTACTTC | CASSTRTGQGNEQYF
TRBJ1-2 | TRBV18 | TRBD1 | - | TGTGCCAGCTCACCATTTGCCCCGGGACAGGGGGCGAGTAGCTACACCTTC | CASSPFAPGQGASSYTF
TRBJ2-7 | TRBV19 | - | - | TGTGCCAGTAGTATGCCCAGCACAGATTTTTACTACGAGCAGTACTTC | CASSMPSTDFYYEQYF
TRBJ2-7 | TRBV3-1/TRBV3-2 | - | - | TGTGCCAGCAGCCGCGCCAGGGGTGAGCAGTACTTC | CASSRARGEQYF
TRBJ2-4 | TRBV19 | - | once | TGTGCCAGTAGTATAGAGGCTAGGCCCCACGGCATTCAGTACTTC | CASSIEARPHGIQYF
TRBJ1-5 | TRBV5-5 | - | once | TGTGCCAGCAGCTTCACGGGATATAGGTACCAGCCCCAGCATTTT | CASSFTGYRYQPQHF
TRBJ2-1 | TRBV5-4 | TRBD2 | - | TGTGCCAGCAGCGCCCGGACTAGCGGCTACAATGAGCAGTTCTTC | CASSARTSGYNEQFF
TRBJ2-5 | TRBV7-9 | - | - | TGTGCCAGCAGCTCTAGTCAGACCCAGTACTTC | CASSSSQTQYF
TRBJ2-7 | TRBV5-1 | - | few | TGCGCCAGCAGCCCAAACTGGGACATCTCCTACGAGCAGTACTTC | CASSPNWDISYEQYF
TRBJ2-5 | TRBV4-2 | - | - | TGTGCCAGCAGCCAAGACCGGGAGACCCAGTACTTC | CASSQDRETQYF
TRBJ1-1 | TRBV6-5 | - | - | TGTGCCAGCAGGACGACAGCCGTGAACACTGAAGCTTTCTTT | CASRTTAVNTEAFF
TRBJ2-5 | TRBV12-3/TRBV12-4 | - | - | TGTGCCAGCAGTTTGCGGGGCCAAGAGACCCAGTACTTC | CASSLRGQETQYF
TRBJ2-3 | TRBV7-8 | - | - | TGTGCCAGCAGCCTTTACGAGGGTACGCAGTATTTT | CASSLYEGTQYF
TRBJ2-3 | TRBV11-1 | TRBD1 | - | TGTGCCAGCACTTTGACAGGGACAGATACGCAGTATTTT | CASTLTGTDTQYF
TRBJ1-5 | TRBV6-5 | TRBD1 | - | TGTGCCAGCAGTAGGGGGCGTAGCAATCAGCCCCAGCATTTT | CASSRGRSNQPQHF
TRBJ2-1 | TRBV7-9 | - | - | TGTGCCAGCAGCCGGGACAGGGCTTGGGGTAGCGGGAGTTTTAATGAGCAGTTCTTC | CASSRDRAWGSGSFNEQFF